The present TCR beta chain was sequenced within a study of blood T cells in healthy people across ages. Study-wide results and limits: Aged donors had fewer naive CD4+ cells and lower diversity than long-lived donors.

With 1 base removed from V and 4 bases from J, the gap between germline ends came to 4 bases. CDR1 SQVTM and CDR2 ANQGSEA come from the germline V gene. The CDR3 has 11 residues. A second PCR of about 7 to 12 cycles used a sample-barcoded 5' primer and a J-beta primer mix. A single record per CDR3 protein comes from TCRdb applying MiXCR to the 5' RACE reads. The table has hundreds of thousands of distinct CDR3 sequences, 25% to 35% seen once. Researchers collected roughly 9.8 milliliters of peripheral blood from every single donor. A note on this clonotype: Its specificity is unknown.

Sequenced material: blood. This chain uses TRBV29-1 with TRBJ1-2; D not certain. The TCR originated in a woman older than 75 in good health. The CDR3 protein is CSVEGSYGYTF. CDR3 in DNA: TGCAGCGTTGAAGGGAGCTATGGCTACACCTTC.